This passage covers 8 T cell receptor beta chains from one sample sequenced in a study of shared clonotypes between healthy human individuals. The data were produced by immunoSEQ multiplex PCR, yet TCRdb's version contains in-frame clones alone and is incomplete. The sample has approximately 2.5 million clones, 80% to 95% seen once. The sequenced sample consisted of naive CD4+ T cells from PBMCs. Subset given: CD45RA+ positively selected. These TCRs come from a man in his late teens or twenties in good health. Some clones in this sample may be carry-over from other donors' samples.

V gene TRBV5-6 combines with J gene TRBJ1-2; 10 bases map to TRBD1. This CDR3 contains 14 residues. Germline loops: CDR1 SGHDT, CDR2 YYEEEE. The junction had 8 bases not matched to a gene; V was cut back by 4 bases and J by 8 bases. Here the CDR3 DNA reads TGTGCCAGCAGCGTGGGACAGGGGCTCGGAGGCTACACCTTC. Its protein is CASSVGQGLGGYTF.

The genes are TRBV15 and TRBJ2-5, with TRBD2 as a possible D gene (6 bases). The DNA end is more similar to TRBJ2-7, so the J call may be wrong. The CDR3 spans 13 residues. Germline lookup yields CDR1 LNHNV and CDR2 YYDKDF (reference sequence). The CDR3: CATSTNSGGEQYF. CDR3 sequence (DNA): TGTGCCACCAGCACTAACTCCGGGGGCGAGCAGTACTTC.

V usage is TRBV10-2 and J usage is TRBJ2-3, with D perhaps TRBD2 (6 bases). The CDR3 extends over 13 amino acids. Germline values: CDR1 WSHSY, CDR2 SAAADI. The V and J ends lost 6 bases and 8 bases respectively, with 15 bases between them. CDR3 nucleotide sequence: TGCGCCAGCAGCCCCGGACTACGTGCTACGCAGTATTTT. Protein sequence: CASSPGLRATQYF.

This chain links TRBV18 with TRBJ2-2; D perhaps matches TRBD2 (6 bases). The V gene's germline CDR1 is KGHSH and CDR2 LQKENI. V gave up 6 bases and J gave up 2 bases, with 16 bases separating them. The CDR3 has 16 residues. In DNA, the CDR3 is TGTGCCAGCTCGCCGAGACTAGGCATAAACACCGGGGAGCTGTTTTTT. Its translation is CASSPRLGINTGELFF.

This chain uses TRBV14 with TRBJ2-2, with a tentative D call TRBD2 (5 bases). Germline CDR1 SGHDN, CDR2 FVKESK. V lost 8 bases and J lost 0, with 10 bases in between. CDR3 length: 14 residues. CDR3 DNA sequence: TGTGCCAGCGCTTCGGGATCGAACACCGGGGAGCTGTTTTTT. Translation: CASASGSNTGELFF.

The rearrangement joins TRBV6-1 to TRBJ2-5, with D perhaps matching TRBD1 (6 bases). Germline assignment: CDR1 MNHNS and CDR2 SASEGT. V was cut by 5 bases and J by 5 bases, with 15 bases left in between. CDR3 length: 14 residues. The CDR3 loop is CASSRDIPGETQYF. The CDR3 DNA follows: TGTGCCAGCAGTAGGGACATCCCCGGGGAGACCCAGTACTTC.

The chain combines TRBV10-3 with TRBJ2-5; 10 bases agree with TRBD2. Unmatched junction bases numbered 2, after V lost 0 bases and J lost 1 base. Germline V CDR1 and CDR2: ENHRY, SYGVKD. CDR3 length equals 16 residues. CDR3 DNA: TGTGCCATCAGTGAGTCGCCTAGCGGGAGCCAAGAGACCCAGTACTTC. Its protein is CAISESPSGSQETQYF.

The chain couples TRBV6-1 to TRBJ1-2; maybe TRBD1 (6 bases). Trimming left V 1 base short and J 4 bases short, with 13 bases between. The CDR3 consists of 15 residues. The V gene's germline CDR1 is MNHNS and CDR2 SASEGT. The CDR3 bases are TGTGCCAGCAGTGAAGGTCGGACAGCTCGCTATGGCTACACCTTC. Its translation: CASSEGRTARYGYTF.